A selection of T cell receptor beta chains follows, all from one sample in a study of T-cell memory formation after mild COVID-19. TCRdb passed the 5' RACE reads through MiXCR, listing each CDR3 protein once. The profile shows some 490,000 distinct CDR3 sequences, 15% to 20% of them singletons. Sequencing was performed on PBMCs or a T cell subset sorted from them (not recorded which). The source of these receptors is an adult woman who had mild COVID-19 (a few samples of this study predate the infection). Cell type and time point are not known. Both conserved end residues are part of each CDR3. D genes are given only for firm matches. Clone size is not always given. Where it is, it says once, few, many or a class for expanded clones.

TRBJ1-1	15	many	TRBV7-2	TRBD1	CASSLAGQGNTEAFF	TGTGCCAGCAGCTTAGCGGGACAGGGGAACACTGAAGCTTTCTTT
TRBJ1-1	14	NA	TRBV5-8	NA	CASSTSRAYFGAFF	TGTGCCAGCAGCACATCCAGGGCATACTTTGGGGCTTTCTTT
TRBJ2-3	16	few	TRBV5-1	TRBD1	CASSLPTGASTDTQYF	TGCGCCAGCAGCTTACCGACAGGGGCTAGCACAGATACGCAGTATTTT
TRBJ2-5	21	once	TRBV19	TRBD2	CASSIWSSGVIRGTLQETQYF	TGTGCCAGTAGTATATGGAGCAGCGGGGTTATCCGGGGGACCCTCCAAGAGACCCAGTACTTC
TRBJ2-3	17	few	TRBV20-1	NA	CSARGPLGRGRTDTQYF	TGCAGTGCTAGAGGCCCTCTCGGTCGGGGCCGCACAGATACGCAGTATTTT
TRBJ2-1	16	many	TRBV6-2/TRBV6-3	NA	CASTHSQAGSYNEQFF	TGTGCCAGCACCCACTCCCAGGCGGGCTCCTACAATGAGCAGTTCTTC
TRBJ1-4	13	many	TRBV24-1	NA	CATQRQPNEKLFF	TGTGCCACTCAACGACAGCCTAATGAAAAACTGTTTTTT
TRBJ2-3	17	few	TRBV4-1	TRBD2	CASSQEARGVGTDTQYF	TGCGCCAGCAGCCAAGAAGCGCGGGGGGTGGGGACAGATACGCAGTATTTT
TRBJ2-7	16	many	TRBV6-5	TRBD1	CASSYGTGTGTSEQYF	TGTGCCAGCAGTTACGGAACCGGGACAGGGACCTCCGAGCAGTACTTC
TRBJ2-1	16	few	TRBV27	NA	CASTNNGGSSYNEQFF	TGTGCCAGCACTAACAATGGGGGGAGCTCCTACAATGAGCAGTTCTTC
TRBJ2-3	16	few	TRBV7-2	NA	CASSFNSGPRGDTQYF	TGTGCCAGCAGCTTTAACAGCGGGCCCCGGGGAGATACGCAGTATTTT
TRBJ2-7	14	NA	TRBV7-9	TRBD2	CASSWGTSSYEQYF	TGTGCCAGCAGCTGGGGGACTAGCTCCTACGAGCAGTACTTC
TRBJ1-5	15	few	TRBV6-2/TRBV6-3	NA	CASSYWRNDNQPQHF	TGTGCCAGCAGTTACTGGAGAAATGACAATCAGCCCCAGCATTTT
TRBJ2-6	17	NA	TRBV7-9	NA	CASKVPGDLSGANVLTF	TGTGCCAGCAAGGTCCCAGGGGATCTCTCTGGGGCCAACGTCCTGACTTTC
TRBJ2-5	16	few	TRBV5-5	TRBD1	CASSLGQGRYQETQYF	TGTGCCAGCAGCTTGGGACAGGGACGGTACCAAGAGACCCAGTACTTC
TRBJ2-5	15	few	TRBV5-4	NA	CASSDARVSKETQYF	TGTGCCAGCAGCGATGCTCGGGTCTCAAAAGAGACCCAGTACTTC
TRBJ2-2	18	many	TRBV5-6	TRBD2	CASSQLGLAGVNTGELFF	TGTGCCAGCAGCCAACTGGGACTAGCGGGAGTGAACACCGGGGAGCTGTTTTTT
TRBJ2-5	16	few	TRBV5-1	TRBD1	CASSLGQTGGQETQYF	TGCGCCAGCAGCTTGGGTCAGACAGGGGGGCAAGAGACCCAGTACTTC
TRBJ1-6	16	NA	TRBV7-6	NA	CASSLKGPGVASPLHF	TGTGCCAGCAGCTTGAAAGGGCCAGGGGTTGCTTCACCCCTCCACTTT
TRBJ1-2	14	few	TRBV12-3/TRBV12-4	NA	CASSLVYAADGYTF	TGTGCCAGCAGTTTAGTGTATGCGGCAGATGGCTACACCTTC
TRBJ1-2	15	NA	TRBV27	NA	CASSPKGLGLYGYTF	TGTGCCAGCAGTCCCAAGGGTCTTGGGCTCTATGGCTACACCTTC
TRBJ2-3	16	NA	TRBV3-1	TRBD2	CASSARLAGGTDTQYF	TGTGCCAGCAGCGCCCGACTAGCGGGGGGCACAGATACGCAGTATTTT
TRBJ1-1	14	NA	TRBV7-9	TRBD1	CASSSDRVDTEAFF	TGTGCCAGCAGCAGCGACAGGGTCGACACTGAAGCTTTCTTT
TRBJ2-3	17	NA	TRBV4-1	NA	CASSQKVASERTDTQYF	TGCGCCAGCAGCCAAAAGGTTGCGTCCGAGAGGACAGATACGCAGTATTTT
TRBJ2-3	14	few	TRBV7-2	TRBD2	CASSWGLAEDTQYF	TGTGCCAGCAGCTGGGGACTAGCGGAAGATACGCAGTATTTT
TRBJ2-1	14	NA	TRBV11-2	TRBD2	CASSGLAGTNEQFF	TGTGCCAGCAGCGGACTAGCGGGAACCAATGAGCAGTTCTTC
TRBJ1-1	15	NA	TRBV7-8	TRBD1	CASSQHRGLITEAFF	TGTGCCAGCAGCCAACACAGGGGGCTGATCACTGAAGCTTTCTTT
TRBJ1-4	16	NA	TRBV7-2	TRBD1	CASSLGGTVNNEKLFF	TGTGCCAGCAGCTTAGGGGGGACAGTTAACAATGAAAAACTGTTTTTT
TRBJ2-7	13	many	TRBV4-2	TRBD1	CASSRDRGYEQYF	TGTGCCAGCAGCCGGGACAGGGGCTACGAGCAGTACTTC
TRBJ2-2	15	NA	TRBV28	TRBD1	CASTNVQGAAGELFF	TGTGCCAGCACAAACGTACAGGGGGCGGCCGGGGAGCTGTTTTTT
TRBJ2-7	15	few	TRBV7-6	TRBD1	CASSSDRGNRYEQYF	TGTGCCAGCAGCTCGGACAGGGGAAATAGGTACGAGCAGTACTTC